This T cell receptor (beta chain) derives from a study of cytomegalovirus exposure and HLA in healthy donors. The PCR contained 60 Vbeta and 13 Jbeta primers. TCRdb's table, derived via immunoSEQ multiplex PCR, lists solely in-frame clones and lacks some. The data contain approximately 120,000 clones, around 80% of them singletons. This clone has more than one count but fewer than ten. The specimen was PBMCs. The origin of this receptor is a woman aged 45-65 years in good health and CMV-seropositive.

As DNA, the CDR3 is TGTGCCAGCAGGGTATACTCGACAGGGGGTCTGGTTGGCTACACCTTC. Translating it yields CASRVYSTGGLVGYTF. This sequence joins TRBV2 and TRBJ1-2, with 9 bases matching TRBD1. The ends lost 6 bases at V and 7 bases at J; junction bases unmatched: 15. The CDR3 is made up of 16 amino acids. Germline assignment: CDR1 SNHLY and CDR2 FYNNEI.